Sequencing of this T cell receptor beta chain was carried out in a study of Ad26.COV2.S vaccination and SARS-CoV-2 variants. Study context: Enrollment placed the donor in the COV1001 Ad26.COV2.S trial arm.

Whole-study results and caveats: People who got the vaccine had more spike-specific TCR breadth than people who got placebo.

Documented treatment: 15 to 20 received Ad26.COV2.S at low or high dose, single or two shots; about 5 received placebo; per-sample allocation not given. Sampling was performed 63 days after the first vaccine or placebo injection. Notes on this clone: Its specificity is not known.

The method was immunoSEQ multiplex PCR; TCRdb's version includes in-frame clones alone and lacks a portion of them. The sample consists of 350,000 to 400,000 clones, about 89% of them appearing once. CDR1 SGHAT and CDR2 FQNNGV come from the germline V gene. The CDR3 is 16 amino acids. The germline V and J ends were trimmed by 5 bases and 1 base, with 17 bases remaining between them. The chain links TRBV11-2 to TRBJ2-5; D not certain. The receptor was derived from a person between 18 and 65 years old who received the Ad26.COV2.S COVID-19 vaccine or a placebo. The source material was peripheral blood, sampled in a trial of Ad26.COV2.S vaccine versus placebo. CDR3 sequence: CASSLGLRATQETQYF. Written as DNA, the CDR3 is TGTGCCAGCAGCCTGGGCCTAAGAGCCACCCAAGAGACCCAGTACTTC.